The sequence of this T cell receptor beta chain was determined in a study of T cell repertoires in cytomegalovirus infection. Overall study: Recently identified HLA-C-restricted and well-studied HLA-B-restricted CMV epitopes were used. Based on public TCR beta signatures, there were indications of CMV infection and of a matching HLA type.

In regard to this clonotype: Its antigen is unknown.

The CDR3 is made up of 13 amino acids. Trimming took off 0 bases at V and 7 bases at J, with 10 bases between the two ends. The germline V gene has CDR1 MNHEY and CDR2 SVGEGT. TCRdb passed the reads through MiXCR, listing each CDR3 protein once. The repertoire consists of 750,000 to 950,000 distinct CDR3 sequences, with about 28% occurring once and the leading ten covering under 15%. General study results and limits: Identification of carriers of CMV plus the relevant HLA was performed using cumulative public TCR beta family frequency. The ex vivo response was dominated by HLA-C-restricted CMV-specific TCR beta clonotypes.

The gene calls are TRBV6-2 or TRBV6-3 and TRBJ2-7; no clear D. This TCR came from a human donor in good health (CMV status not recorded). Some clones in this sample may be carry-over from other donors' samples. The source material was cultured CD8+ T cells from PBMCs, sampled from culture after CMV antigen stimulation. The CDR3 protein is CASSYSGYSEQYV. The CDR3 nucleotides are TGTGCCAGCAGTTACTCCGGCTACAGTGAGCAGTACGTC.